This T cell receptor beta chain was sequenced during a study of T cells in localized non-small cell lung cancer. Study observations and caveats: Of the tissues analyzed, uninvolved adjacent lung showed maximal T cell clonality, greater than tumor. The study detected a median about 60 of the top 100 tumor clones in adjacent lung. Sequencing, confined to only one tumor region, leaves heterogeneity possible.

Worth noting for this clone: Its antigen is not known.

The germline V gene encodes CDR1 LGHNA and CDR2 YSLEER. The CDR3 covers 17 residues. Trimming removed 0 bases from V and 9 bases from J; junction bases left unmatched: 11. Repertoires were generated with immunoSEQ multiplex PCR, while TCRdb's copy carries only in-frame clones and drops some. Of about 22,000 clones listed, 70% to 85% are singletons. This receptor was taken from a man aged 40 to 69 with stage I lung adenocarcinoma. The V gene is TRBV4-3, the J gene TRBJ2-1; 10 bases are a match to TRBD2. The sequences come from peripheral blood, collected before any cancer treatment. The CDR3 here is CASSQDQASGSRGEQFF. CDR3 nucleotide sequence: TGCGCCAGCAGCCAAGATCAAGCTAGCGGGAGCAGGGGTGAGCAGTTCTTC.